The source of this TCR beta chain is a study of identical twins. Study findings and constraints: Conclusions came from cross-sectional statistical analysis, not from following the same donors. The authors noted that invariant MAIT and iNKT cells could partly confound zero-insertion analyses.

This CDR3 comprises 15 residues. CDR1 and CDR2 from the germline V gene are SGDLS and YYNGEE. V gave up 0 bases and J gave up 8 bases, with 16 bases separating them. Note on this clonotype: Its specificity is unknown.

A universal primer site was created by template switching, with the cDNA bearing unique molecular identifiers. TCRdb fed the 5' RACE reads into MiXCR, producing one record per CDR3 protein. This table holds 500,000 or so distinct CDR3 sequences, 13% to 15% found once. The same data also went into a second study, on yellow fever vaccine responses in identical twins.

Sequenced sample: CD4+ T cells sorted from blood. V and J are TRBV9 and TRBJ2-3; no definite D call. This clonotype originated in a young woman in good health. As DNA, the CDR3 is TGTGCCAGCAGCGTAGGGGAACAAATCGCTGGTACGCAGTATTTT. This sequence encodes CASSVGEQIAGTQYF.